These 9 T cell receptor beta chains originate from one sample sequenced in a study of T cell responses to AZD1222 COVID-19 vaccine. Sequenced by immunoSEQ multiplex PCR; TCRdb stores in-frame clones only, minus some. The repertoire holds 160,000 or so clones, with about 91% as singletons. The sequencing used peripheral blood, collected on day 0 of AZD1222 vaccination. These receptors were collected from an adult in good health.

The sample holds one count of this clone. This chain uses TRBV14 with TRBJ2-5, with 7 bases identical to TRBD1. The J segment lost 5 bases and the V segment lost 0 bases, leaving 9 bases of the junction unmatched. The CDR3 contains 16 residues. Germline V lookup: CDR1 SGHDN, CDR2 FVKESK. In nucleotides, the CDR3 is TGTGCCAGCAGCCAAGAAATTGGGACAGCTCGGGAGACCCAGTACTTC. Amino acid sequence: CASSQEIGTARETQYF.

The CDR3 DNA reads TGTGCCAGCACTCAATCGGGGGGGCCGGGGGAGACCCAGTACTTC. Amino acid sequence: CASTQSGGPGETQYF. This chain uses TRBV27 with TRBJ2-5; 8 bases agree with TRBD2. The CDR3 loop spans 15 amino acids. Trimming took 7 bases from V and 5 from J; bases not matched to a gene: 12. CDR1 and CDR2 from the germline V gene are MNHEY and SMNVEV (reference sequence).

This chain joins TRBV5-1 and TRBJ2-1, with D perhaps TRBD2 (5 bases). CDR3 size: 15 residues. Trimming left V 5 bases short and J 0 bases short, with 12 bases between. Germline loops: CDR1 SGHRS, CDR2 YFSETQ. DNA for the CDR3: TGCGCCAGCAGAGAGGACTTAAGCTCCTACAATGAGCAGTTCTTC. The encoded protein is CASREDLSSYNEQFF.

This chain joins TRBV6-2 or TRBV6-3 and TRBJ1-3; D not resolved. The CDR3 consists of 13 residues. Germline V CDR1 and CDR2: MNHEY, SVGEGT. Trimming shortened V by 5 bases and J by 0 bases, and 5 bases separated the two germline ends. The chain's CDR3 is CASSQYSGNTIYF. DNA of the CDR3: TGTGCCAGCAGTCAGTACTCTGGAAACACCATATATTTT.

CDR3 loop: CASSQEQPTDTQYF. CDR3 DNA sequence: TGTGCCAGCAGCCAAGAACAGCCAACAGATACGCAGTATTTT. The chain recombines TRBV14 with TRBJ2-3, with no clear D. CDR1 and CDR2 from the germline V gene are SGHDN and FVKESK. The CDR3 spans 14 residues. Trimming left V 0 bases short and J 3 bases short, with 7 bases between.

The J gene is TRBJ2-7, the V gene TRBV5-1, with 10 bases fitting TRBD2. This CDR3 region has 15 residues. V shed 1 base and J 3 bases; nucleotides not matched to a gene: 4. Germline CDR1 reads SGHRS; CDR2 reads YFSETQ. For the CDR3, the DNA is TGCGCCAGCAGCTTGAGAAGCGGGAGGGACTACGAGCAGTACTTC. As protein: CASSLRSGRDYEQYF.

The chain has TRBV27 and TRBJ2-1; perhaps TRBD2 as D (6 bases). CDR1 and CDR2 from the germline V gene are MNHEY and SMNVEV (reference sequence). CDR3 size: 16 residues. V was shortened by 6 bases and J by 2 bases, with 17 bases between the two germline ends. CDR3 loop: CASRGLGGHTYNEQFF. CDR3 nucleotides: TGTGCCAGCAGAGGACTTGGAGGGCACACCTACAATGAGCAGTTCTTC.

This sequence joins TRBV5-4 and TRBJ2-5; 8 bases fit TRBD1. The length of the CDR3 is 16 residues. V was clipped by 4 bases and J by 1 base; unmatched bases: 9. Germline-derived CDR1 and CDR2 are SGHNT and YYREEE (reference sequence). Here the CDR3 reads CASSILRTGSQETQYF. The CDR3 DNA follows: TGTGCCAGCAGCATACTACGGACAGGGTCCCAAGAGACCCAGTACTTC. Looking up the rest from reference TRBV5-4 and TRBJ2-5 gives the full variable domain: ETGVTQSPTHLIKTRGQQVTLRCSSQSGHNTVSWYQQALGQGPQFIFQYYREEENGRGNFPPRFSGLQFPNYSSELNVNALELDDSALYLCASSILRTGSQETQYFGPGTRLLVL.

The chain links TRBV7-2 to TRBJ1-2; no definite D call. With 1 base removed from V and 1 base from J, the gap between germline ends came to 7 bases. The CDR3 length is 14 residues. CDR1 is SGHTA, CDR2 FQGNSA, per germline. For the CDR3, the DNA is TGTGCCAGCAGCTTAGGCCCCGATAACTATGGCTACACCTTC. It encodes CASSLGPDNYGYTF.